The 21 T cell receptor beta chains presented below share a single source sample, sequenced in a study of blood T cell repertoires in COVID-19. Data came from immunoSEQ multiplex PCR; TCRdb stores just in-frame clones and leaves some out. This repertoire shows some 270,000 clones, approximately 85% found once; its top ten account for roughly 0.94%. Material for sequencing was peripheral blood. These receptors originate from a human donor with COVID-19, enrolled during active disease. The donor label of this sample is uncertain.

CDR3 sequence: CASSVGRGGRGTEAFF. CDR3 in DNA: TGTGCCAGCAGCGTCGGTAGGGGCGGCAGGGGAACTGAAGCTTTCTTT. The chain combines TRBV9 with TRBJ1-1; D perhaps matches TRBD1 (6 bases). V was clipped by 2 bases and J by 5 bases, with 19 bases between them. Looked up from germline, CDR1 is SGDLS and CDR2 is YYNGEE. This CDR3 region has 16 residues.

The V call is TRBV11-3, the J call TRBJ1-1, with D uncertain. V lost 0 bases to trimming and J lost 6 bases, with 8 bases between them. Germline-derived CDR1 and CDR2 are SGHNT and YENEEA. The CDR3 extends over 13 amino acids. CDR3 DNA: TGTGCCAGCAGCTTAGAATACGGTGCTGAAGCTTTCTTT. Translated, it gives CASSLEYGAEAFF.

As DNA, the CDR3 is TGTGCCAGCAGTGCCCGGGACATGGGTGAGCAGTTCTTC. Translation: CASSARDMGEQFF. The chain employs TRBV6-2 or TRBV6-3 and TRBJ2-1, with D possibly TRBD1 on 6 matching bases. V lost 5 bases to trimming and J lost 9 bases, with 14 bases between them. The length of the CDR3 is 13 residues. In germline, CDR1 is MNHEY, CDR2 SVGEGT.

The table lists this clone with a count of one. In DNA form, the CDR3 reads TGTGCCAGCAGTTACCGGACAGAGACTGAAGCTTTCTTT. Its protein product is CASSYRTETEAFF. This chain joins TRBV28 and TRBJ1-1; D may be TRBD1 (6 bases). The germline V and J ends were trimmed by 4 bases and 5 bases, with 11 bases remaining between them. The germline CDR1 and CDR2 sequences are MDHEN and SYDVKM. The CDR3 spans 13 residues.

This chain links TRBV11-3 with TRBJ2-3; tentatively, D is TRBD1 (5 bases). This CDR3 has 15 residues. Looked up from germline, CDR1 is SGHNT and CDR2 is YENEEA. V was trimmed by 1 base and J by 3 bases, leaving 11 bases between them. The CDR3 region has the DNA TGTGCCAGCAGCTTAGGATCGGCAGGGACAGATACGCAGTATTTT. Protein sequence: CASSLGSAGTDTQYF. Supplemented by reference TRBV11-3 and TRBJ2-3, the full variable domain reads EAGVVQSPRYKIIEKKQPVAFWCNPISGHNTLYWYLQNLGQGPELLIRYENEEAVDDSQLPKDRFSAERLKGVDSTLKIQPAELGDSAVYLCASSLGSAGTDTQYFGPGTRLTVL.

CDR3 coding DNA: TGTGCCAGCAGCTGGCGTGGCGGGCACACAGATACGCAGTATTTT. It is translated as CASSWRGGHTDTQYF. The J gene is TRBJ2-3, the V gene TRBV7-3, with a possible D match to TRBD2 (5 bases). The germline CDR1 and CDR2 sequences are SGHTA and FQGTGA. Trimming stripped 4 bases from V and 2 bases from J, with 13 bases between. The CDR3 covers 15 residues.

The chain carries TRBV5-1 and TRBJ2-2; 7 bases map to TRBD2. The CDR3 contains 15 residues. The J segment lost 1 base and the V segment lost 5 bases, leaving 5 bases of the junction unmatched. CDR1 SGHRS and CDR2 YFSETQ come from the germline V gene. As DNA, the CDR3 is TGCGCCAGCAGTCAGAGCGGGATGAACACCGGGGAGCTGTTTTTT. This gives the protein CASSQSGMNTGELFF.

This clone came up once. J is TRBJ2-3 and V is TRBV19; 7 bases match TRBD1. Germline V gives CDR1 LNHDA, CDR2 SQIVND (reference sequence). Unmatched junction bases numbered 6, after V lost 4 bases and J lost 2 bases. The CDR3 sequence is 15 residues long. CDR3 sequence (DNA): TGTGCCAGTAGTACCCACAGGGGAGACACAGATACGCAGTATTTT. It encodes CASSTHRGDTDTQYF.

This chain uses TRBV5-5 with TRBJ1-5; tentative D call: TRBD1 (6 bases). The V end was cut by 4 bases, the J end by 4 bases, with 18 bases between. This CDR3 has 16 amino acids. CDR1 is SGHKS and CDR2 is YYEKEE in the germline V gene (reference sequence). The CDR3: CASSPWAGASNQPQHF. The CDR3, as DNA: TGTGCCAGCAGCCCTTGGGCAGGGGCGTCAAATCAGCCCCAGCATTTT.

The chain carries TRBV5-4 and TRBJ1-1; no definite D call. Germline V lookup: CDR1 SGHNT, CDR2 YYREEE (reference sequence). Trimming cost V 3 bases and J 3 bases, with 3 bases left between them. The length of the CDR3 is 11 residues. The CDR3 region has the DNA TGTGCCAGCAGCTCCGACACTGAAGCTTTCTTT. This translates into CASSSDTEAFF.

The chain combines TRBV1 with TRBJ2-1; the D call of TRBD2 is as the table states it, not checked on the DNA. TRBV1 is deemed a pseudogene. The CDR3 sequence is 19 residues long. This CDR3 reads CTSSQVPVTSGTPRNEQFF. CDR3 in DNA: TGCACCAGCAGCCAAGTTCCGGTGACTAGCGGGACCCCTAGGAATGAGCAGTTCTTC.

This clone appeared a few times. This sequence joins TRBV19 and TRBJ1-6; D perhaps matches TRBD1 (5 bases). The CDR3 covers 16 residues. From germline, CDR1 is LNHDA and CDR2 SQIVND (reference sequence). V gave up 7 bases and J gave up 0 bases, with 13 bases separating them. This CDR3 is CASTSGKSSYNSPLHF. The DNA for the CDR3 is TGTGCCAGTACCTCAGGGAAGAGCTCCTATAATTCACCCCTCCACTTT.

The CDR3 loop is CASGSGANVLTF. The CDR3 DNA reads TGTGCCAGCGGGAGTGGGGCCAACGTCCTGACTTTC. The chain links TRBV6-6 to TRBJ2-6, with D tentatively TRBD2 (5 bases). CDR1 is MNHNY and CDR2 is SVGAGI in the germline V gene (reference sequence). The V and J ends lost 8 bases and 3 bases respectively, with 5 bases between them. The CDR3 consists of 12 residues.

With respect to this clone: Other DNA sequences from this sample encode an identical CDR3 as well. The chain couples TRBV28 to TRBJ1-2; possibly TRBD1 for D (6 bases). V shed 2 bases and J shed 4 bases, with 8 bases lying between them. Looked up from germline, CDR1 is MDHEN and CDR2 is SYDVKM. The CDR3 contains 13 residues. CDR3 coding DNA: TGTGCCAGCAGTTTAGGGGGGGCCTATGGCTACACCTTC. Its protein is CASSLGGAYGYTF.

The table lists this clone with many counts. This chain joins TRBV6-1 and TRBJ1-2; TRBD1 is a possible D gene (5 bases). Germline V gene data show CDR1 as MNHNS and CDR2 as SASEGT. V was clipped by 2 bases and J by 2 bases, with 15 bases between them. The CDR3 is 16 amino acids. In DNA, the CDR3 is TGTGCCAGCAGTGAATATGGAAAGGGGTCGAACTATGGCTACACCTTC. Translation: CASSEYGKGSNYGYTF.

The chain recombines TRBV9 with TRBJ2-5; 10 bases fit TRBD1. There are 15 residues in the CDR3. Germline CDR1 is SGDLS and CDR2 is YYNGEE. The V and J ends lost 2 bases and 1 base, in that order; junction bases with no gene match: 2. The CDR3 is CASSVGTGAQETQYF. CDR3 in DNA: TGTGCCAGCAGCGTCGGGACAGGGGCCCAAGAGACCCAGTACTTC.

CDR3 DNA: TGTGCCAGCAGCGGCCGGACAGGGAACTATGGCTACACCTTC. As protein: CASSGRTGNYGYTF. The V gene is TRBV7-6, the J gene TRBJ1-2, with TRBD1 identical over 8 bases. Germline V gene sequence: CDR1 SGHVS, CDR2 FNYEAQ. The V gene end was trimmed by 5 bases and the J gene end by 2 bases; junction bases not matched to a gene: 4. This CDR3 region has 14 residues.

The genes are TRBV7-9 and TRBJ1-1; 7 bases agree with TRBD1. Germline V gene lookup returns CDR1 SEHNR and CDR2 FQNEAQ (reference sequence). The CDR3 length is 14 residues. The J segment lost 7 bases and the V segment lost 1 base, leaving 6 bases of the junction unmatched. CDR3 sequence: CASSLGGGAGEAFF. The CDR3 nucleotides are TGTGCCAGCAGCTTAGGAGGGGGCGCGGGTGAAGCTTTCTTT.

The count of this clone is one. This chain joins TRBV28 and TRBJ1-4, with D maybe TRBD1 (6 bases). The CDR3 is made up of 14 amino acids. The germline V and J ends were trimmed by 7 bases and 7 bases, with 16 bases remaining between them. The germline V gene has CDR1 MDHEN and CDR2 SYDVKM. The CDR3 DNA is TGTGCCAGCACCTTTGGGGGCGCAGGTGAAAAACTGTTTTTT. This codes for CASTFGGAGEKLFF.

The table lists this clone with a few counts. The J gene is TRBJ1-5, the V gene TRBV10-3; D perhaps matches TRBD1 (5 bases). The CDR3 is 19 amino acids. The V gene's germline CDR1 is ENHRY and CDR2 SYGVKD. The ends were cut back, 4 bases at V and 4 bases at J, with 26 bases in the middle. The CDR3 loop is CAISGTIKGPGGDNQPQHF. The CDR3 DNA reads as TGTGCCATCAGTGGTACGATTAAGGGGCCCGGCGGGGATAATCAGCCCCAGCATTTT.

This clone has only one observation. This rearrangement joins TRBV28 to TRBJ1-3; no clear D. The CDR3 has 14 residues. In germline, CDR1 is MDHEN, CDR2 SYDVKM. V dropped 3 bases and J dropped 2 bases, with 8 bases sitting between them. The CDR3 loop reads CASSFSQAGNTIYF. The CDR3 DNA is TGTGCCAGCAGTTTCTCCCAGGCTGGAAACACCATATATTTT. The whole variable domain, remainder taken from reference TRBV28 and TRBJ1-3, is DVKVTQSSRYLVKRTGEKVFLECVQDMDHENMFWYRQDPGLGLRLIYFSYDVKMKEKGDIPEGYSVSREKKERFSLILESASTNQTSMYLCASSFSQAGNTIYFGEGSWLTVV.